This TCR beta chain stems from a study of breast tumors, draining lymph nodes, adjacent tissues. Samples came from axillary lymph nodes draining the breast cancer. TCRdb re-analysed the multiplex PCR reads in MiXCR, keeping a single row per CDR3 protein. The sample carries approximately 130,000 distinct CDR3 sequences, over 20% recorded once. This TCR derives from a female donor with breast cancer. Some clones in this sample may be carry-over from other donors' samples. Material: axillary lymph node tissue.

Written as DNA, the CDR3 is TGTGCCAGCGGAGATGGGACGTATAGCAATCAGCCCCAGCATTTT. This codes for CASGDGTYSNQPQHF. This rearrangement joins TRBV6-1 to TRBJ1-5, with D perhaps matching TRBD1 (5 bases). This CDR3 spans 15 amino acids. Germline V gene sequence: CDR1 MNHNS, CDR2 SASEGT. V was shortened by 8 bases and J by 0 bases, with 14 bases between the two germline ends.